This T cell receptor beta chain is from a study of regulatory T cells in long-lasting Graves disease. Study findings and constraints: Comparison showed that persistent patients shared more public clonotypes (about 3,000) than new patients (966).

Time point denoted: persistent/refractory GD, antithyroid drugs over 5 years with positive TRAb. After RNA was extracted from PBMCs, the TCR library was made from it. The authors drew patients from an endocrinology department in Xi'an, China. This clonotype was recorded at least ten times. The antigen remains undetermined. Building the TCR beta libraries relied on iRepertoire HTBI primers, and CDR3 regions underwent Arm-PCR. From the multiplex PCR reads, TCRdb called clonotypes with MiXCR, one entry per CDR3 protein. This sample yields 450,000 or so distinct CDR3 sequences, of which 20% are seen a single time; 6.5% to 10% belongs to the top ten. The sequencing here drew on peripheral blood mononuclear cells (PBMCs), taken when the disease was refractory, from a patient treated with antithyroid drugs. The origin of this receptor is a female donor with Graves disease.

DNA of the CDR3: TGTGCCAGCACCTCAGTTGCAGGGATGGGGACTGAAGCTTTCTTT. Its protein is CASTSVAGMGTEAFF. This chain joins TRBV28 and TRBJ1-1, with D perhaps matching TRBD1 (5 bases). V was clipped by 7 bases and J by 5 bases, with 20 bases between them. CDR1 is MDHEN, CDR2 SYDVKM, per germline. The CDR3 extends over 15 amino acids.